This record covers a single T cell receptor beta chain. The target of this receptor is not known. Base qualities are not at hand, and no much larger clone is one base apart. The sample comes from a study of blood T cell repertoires in COVID-19 (dated by TCRdb to 2018 to 2021). At the level of the whole study: Collaborator samples came from the United States, Italy and Spain and covered acute and convalescent phases of COVID-19. The material from the prospective study consisted of cDNA or gDNA derived from T cells, B-cell-depleted T cells, or PBMCs. The dataset comprised deeply sampled blood TCRbeta repertoires from subjects exposed to, actively infected with, or recovered from COVID-19. The repertoires were released in a freely available public database intended as a resource for research on the immune response to SARS-CoV-2. Samples came from the ongoing ImmuneRACE study (first 160 participants) plus 1,254 subjects from 6 global collaborators. Sample metadata almost always included a de-identified subject ID, COVID-19 status, age in years and sex. Where available, HLA class I and class II types were obtained from metadata supplied by the sample provider rather than from assay-based typing. The investigation overall reported the following: Clinical and demographic metadata were provided uncurated, with the amount varying by source and participant.

TCRbeta CDR3 regions were amplified from genomic DNA using the immunoSEQ Assay, a bias-controlled multiplex PCR. Per the source publication's procedure: The number of nucleated cells in each sample was estimated by amplification of reference gene primers within the assay. Sequence reads were collapsed and filtered to measure the absolute abundance of every unique TCRbeta CDR3 rearrangement. For each sample, productive Simpson clonality was calculated as the square root of Simpson's diversity index over productive rearrangements. TCRdb retrieved this table from immuneACCESS and kept in-frame rearrangements only. Not all clones are present; in checked studies, unresolved V genes account for under half, and no reason is known for the remainder. V and J calls and clone size follow that table, whereas D and trimming were derived from the DNA. This sample holds some 110,000 clones; roughly 82% were observed only once. The biggest ten clones account for about 27% of the sample.

Based on the germline V gene, the CDR1 and CDR2 sequences are KGHSH and LQKENI. The germline ends are 12 bases apart after V is trimmed by 2 bases and J by 7 bases. Reading from cysteine to phenylalanine, the CDR3 counts 14 amino acids. CDR3 DNA only is kept here, 42 bases in frame from base 1. Each collaborating institution followed its own protocols to collect whole blood in K2EDTA tubes. For TCRbeta analysis, collaborators shipped samples as frozen whole blood, isolated PBMCs, or DNA extracted from either of those sample types. The TCR sequence derives from a man in his sixties with acute or convalescent COVID-19. The V and J genes are TRBV18 and TRBJ2-1; TRBD1 might be the D gene, on 6 matching bases. The sample comprised peripheral blood. The sequenced DNA: TGTGCCAGCTCACCAATTCGGACAGAAAATGAGCAGTTCTTC. This codes for CASSPIRTENEQFF.